This T cell receptor beta chain emerged from a study of monozygotic twins with inflammatory bowel disease. Comments on this clonotype: Its antigen remains unknown.

Germline CDR1 and CDR2: MNHEY and SVGAGI. The CDR3 is 14 amino acids. Blood samples, whole and unsorted for T cells, yielded the isolated total RNA. Notes on the study in general: Support for a single strong signal or clonotype associated with IBD was absent. Clonotypes shared with others were fewer in IBD patients than in healthy twins, especially with disease activity. Patients with IBD had less TCRbeta diversity (inverse Simpson) than their healthy co-twins.

TCRdb reprocessed the 5' RACE reads and reports one entry per CDR3 protein, with no DNA. The sample data list 300,000 to 400,000 distinct CDR3 sequences. The J gene is TRBJ2-2, the V gene TRBV6-5. Sequences were obtained from blood. The clonotype was recovered from a human donor with ulcerative colitis or Crohn's disease, or a healthy co-twin of an affected twin (not recorded which). This CDR3 is CASRFLANTGELFF.